The T cell receptor (beta chain) under discussion was sequenced for a study of cytomegalovirus exposure and HLA in healthy donors. General study points: CMV serostatus was the sole immune exposure data available. Cytomegalovirus status, reportedly, was diagnosed with high specificity and sensitivity by the classifier. Follow-up analysis found HLA locus-dependent TCR association rates, highest for DRB1 and lowest for HLA-C. For most TCR beta V segments, an earlier analysis put the productive rate at about 90% or about 30% of the time.

Amplification used 60 Vbeta primers and 13 Jbeta primers. Libraries were prepared by immunoSEQ multiplex PCR; TCRdb keeps only in-frame clonotypes and omits some of them. The sample holds around 140,000 clones; nearly 90% are singletons and the top ten take 0.45% to 0.55%. The V gene's germline CDR1 is SEHNR and CDR2 FQNEAQ (reference sequence). The CDR3 runs 17 residues. The V end was cut by 7 bases, the J end by 3 bases, with 24 bases between. As regards this clone: The antigen is undetermined.

The sample taken for sequencing was PBMCs. The origin of this receptor is a woman in her thirties or forties in good health and CMV-seronegative. V is TRBV7-9 and J is TRBJ1-1, with unresolved D. DNA of the CDR3: TGTGCCAGCACCACCTTCCTGAATATCGAGATTCACACTGAAGCTTTCTTT. Encoded protein: CASTTFLNIEIHTEAFF.